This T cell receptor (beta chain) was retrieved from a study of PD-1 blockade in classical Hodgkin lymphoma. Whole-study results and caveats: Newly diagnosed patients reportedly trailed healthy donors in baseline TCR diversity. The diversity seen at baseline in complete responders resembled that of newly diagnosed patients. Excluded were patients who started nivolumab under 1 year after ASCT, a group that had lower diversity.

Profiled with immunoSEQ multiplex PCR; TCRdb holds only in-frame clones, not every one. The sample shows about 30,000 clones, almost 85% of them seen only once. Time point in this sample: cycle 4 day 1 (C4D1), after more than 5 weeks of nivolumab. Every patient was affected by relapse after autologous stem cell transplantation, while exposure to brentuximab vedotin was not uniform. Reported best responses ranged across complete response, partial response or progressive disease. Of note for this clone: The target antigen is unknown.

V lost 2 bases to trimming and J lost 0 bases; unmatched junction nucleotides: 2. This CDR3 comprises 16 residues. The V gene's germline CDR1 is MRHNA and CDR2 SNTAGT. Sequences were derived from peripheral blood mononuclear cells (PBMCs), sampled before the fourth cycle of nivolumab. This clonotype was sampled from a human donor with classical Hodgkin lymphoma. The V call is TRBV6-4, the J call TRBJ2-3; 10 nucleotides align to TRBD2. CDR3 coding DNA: TGTGCCAGCAGTGACCTAGCGGGGGAGAGCACAGATACGCAGTATTTT. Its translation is CASSDLAGESTDTQYF.